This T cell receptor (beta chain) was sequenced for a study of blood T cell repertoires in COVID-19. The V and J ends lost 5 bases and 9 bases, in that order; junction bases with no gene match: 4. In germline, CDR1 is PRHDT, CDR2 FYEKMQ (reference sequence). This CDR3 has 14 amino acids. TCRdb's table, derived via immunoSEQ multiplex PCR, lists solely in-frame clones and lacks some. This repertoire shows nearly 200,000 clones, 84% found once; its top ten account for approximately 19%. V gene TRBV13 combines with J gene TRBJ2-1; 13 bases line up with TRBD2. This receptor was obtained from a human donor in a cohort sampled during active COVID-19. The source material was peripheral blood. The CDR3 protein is CASSQTSGGSEQFF. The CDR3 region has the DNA TGTGCCAGCAGCCAGACTAGCGGGGGGTCTGAGCAGTTCTTC.